Included here is one TCR beta chain sequence, with context. This clonotype was detected only a few times. Its antigen is still unknown. Base-call qualities are not available, and no considerably larger clone is one nucleotide away. This sample was taken from a study of blood T cells in healthy people across ages (dated by TCRdb to the mid-2010s). A note on the overall study: Template switching captured roughly one uniquely barcoded TCR beta cDNA molecule per two T cells in model experiments. The donors were split into four age groups: young (average about 15 years), middle-aged (roughly 40), aged (roughly 65) and long-lived (under 85). Using the same blood draw, the study looked at two additional independent replicas of 1 million unique cDNA reads for two donors, one aged 18 to 29 and the other aged 80 or older. Using deep sequencing normalized with unique cDNA molecular identifiers, the study measured how TCR beta repertoire diversity changes with age. Results the study describes overall, beyond this receptor: Total diversity estimates from one million sequenced T cells were considered lower bounds and underestimates. The long-lived group showed more naive CD4+ T cells, fewer expanded clones and increased TCR diversity than the aged group, suggesting age selection. There was a strong correlation between observed TCR beta diversity and the percentage of naive T cells measured by flow cytometry. Bulk unsorted PBMC profiling prevented conclusive comparison of naive and antigen-experienced compartments. As age increased, observed TCR beta diversity per million T cells dropped in a roughly linear way, and a significant reduction was already evident by age roughly 40. Because donor CMV infection status was unknown, age-related changes in expanded clonotypes were potentially confounded.

The donors were 40 or so Caucasian individuals from Russia, aged roughly 6 to 90 years, who were systemically healthy. Around 10 milliliters of peripheral blood were drawn from each donor into EDTA-treated Vacutainer tubes. Ficoll-Paque density-gradient centrifugation was used to isolate PBMCs, with at least 7 million per sample. Trizol reagent was used to extract total RNA from PBMCs, with at least 5.5 micrograms per sample. Naive CD45RAhigh/CD27high T cell percentages were measured by flow cytometry on a PBMC aliquot from every donor. The junction carries 16 bases between V and J, which are trimmed by 3 bases and 10 bases respectively. There are 13 amino acids in the CDR3, from cysteine to phenylalanine inclusive. The read is trimmed to its CDR3 DNA, 39 bases read in frame from base 1. The germline V gene (reference sequence) provides CDR1 SEHNR and CDR2 FQNEAQ. Library generation was performed with 5' RACE. The data were produced on an Illumina HiSeq 2500. The second PCR ran for about 6 to 12 cycles and used a J-beta primer mix along with a sample-barcoded 5' primer. Each TCR beta cDNA molecule received a unique molecular identifier from a template-switch 5' adaptor carrying 12 random nucleotides. At least 2.5 million CDR3-containing paired-end reads were obtained from each sample. First-strand cDNA was synthesized from all RNA with the Mint cDNA synthesis kit, primed by a TRBC-specific oligonucleotide. Following uracil-DNA glycosylase treatment, a first 18-cycle PCR with universal primers M1SS and BC2_uni_R was performed on all cDNA. Per the source publication's procedure: For normalization, 1 million high-quality reads were randomly selected from each sample, with every read carrying a distinct molecular identifier. Reads with shared molecular identifiers were discarded instead of being binned into consensus sequences. MiTCR, with a Q25 quality threshold and the strictest error-elimination algorithm, was used for CDR3 identification, clonotype clustering and error correction. A nonparametric unseen species model using Euler transformation provided a lower-bound estimate of total TCR beta diversity. TCRdb ran its own pipeline on the public reads, namely fastp trimming at Q25 and MiXCR clone calling, and kept in-frame beta chains. Every entry covers one CDR3 protein and lists the most common genes and DNA from its rows. The V and J calls shown here were made by TCRdb, not taken from the authors' results. This sample holds 550,000 to 650,000 distinct CDR3 sequences; about 28% were observed only once. About 3.9% of the sample lies in the top ten.

These data also featured in a second study, about T cells of mothers and their children. As noted in the second study: Nine systemically healthy Caucasian individuals served as donors, namely three mothers together with their six children. cDNA synthesis consumed the entire amount of extracted RNA, loaded at around 1.5 ug RNA in each 15 ul reaction. Sample barcodes and 2-4 random nucleotides were added via the M1S primer in the second PCR. More than 9 million TCR beta CDR3 reads were obtained from each mother, and some 3.2 million reads were obtained from each child. Thymic selection similarly shapes TCR recombination output in related and unrelated pairs, with minor effect from inherited differences. Normalized repertoire overlap in related mother-child pairs was always slightly higher than in unrelated mother-child pairs, but the difference was never significant. With a sensitivity of 90 to 100 clones per million clonotypes, no persistent microchimeric T cell clones were detected. To look for features that set related mother-child pairs apart from unrelated individuals, the researchers ran deep NGS to compare the TCR beta repertoires of mothers and children. On average, the children were approximately 11 +/- 4 years old, while the mothers were around 40 +/- 4 years old. After adapter ligation was performed with NEBNext reagents, the libraries were sequenced on an Illumina HiSeq 2000 with 100+100 nt paired-end reads. To prevent cross-contamination, the mother and child libraries were prepared one month apart and sequenced in separate runs. Each donor had between 500,000 and 2,000,000 distinct TCR beta clonotypes identified. Naive TCR beta clonotypes were estimated from low-frequency clonotypes matched to each donor's FACS-determined naive share, without sorting.

The origin of this receptor is a boy aged 2 to 10 in good health. Sequenced input: blood. The V and J genes are TRBV7-9 and TRBJ2-7; TRBD1 is a weak D gene call, 6 bases matching. The base sequence is TGTGCCAGCAGCTTCCCCGACAGGCGTCAACAGTACTTC. Translated, this is CASSFPDRRQQYF.